This entry concerns a single TCR beta chain. Its antigen is still unknown. V was shortened by 5 bases and J by 7 bases, with 12 bases between the two germline ends. The CDR3 covers 14 residues. Germline V gene sequence: CDR1 LNHDA, CDR2 SQIVND (reference sequence). This sample was included in a study of cytomegalovirus exposure and HLA in healthy donors. It was with 60 Vbeta and 13 Jbeta primers that the PCR ran. Using immunoSEQ multiplex PCR, the repertoire was profiled, and TCRdb retains in-frame clones only, with some absent. The table includes 90,000 to 120,000 clones, about 72% detected once. Regarding the study as a whole: Clonal expansion, a later analysis showed, was greater in HLA-associated TCR beta chains than in equally common others. Across HLA loci, a later analysis found differing TCR association rates, with DRB1 most and HLA-C fewest. In a later analysis, specific HLA alleles were associated with 16,000 or so TCR beta sequences at a 0.05 false discovery rate. Cytomegalovirus-associated TCR beta chains were listed, numbering some 170.

This receptor was identified in a man between 18 and 35 years old in good health and CMV-seronegative. Specimen: PBMCs. The rearrangement joins TRBV19 to TRBJ1-6; tentatively, D is TRBD1 (5 bases). The CDR3 DNA is TGTGCCAGTAGTTTTGACAGCAGGAATTCACCCCTCCACTTT. Its translation is CASSFDSRNSPLHF. The full variable domain, rest sourced from reference TRBV19 and TRBJ1-6, is DGGITQSPKYLFRKEGQNVTLSCEQNLNHDAMYWYRQDPGQGLRLIYYSQIVNDFQKGDIAEGYSVSREKKESFPLTVTSAQKNPTAFYLCASSFDSRNSPLHFGNGTRLTVT.